The rows below give T cell receptor beta chains drawn from one sample of a study of CDR3 diversity in severe acne. MiXCR, applied by TCRdb to the PCR reads, yields one record per CDR3 protein. The table includes roughly 100,000 distinct CDR3 sequences, under 60% detected once. Sequenced sample: blood. These receptors came from a male donor with acne. Both conserved end residues are part of each CDR3. The order of the fields is D gene, clone size, J gene, V gene, CDR3 protein, CDR3 DNA. A D gene is named only where the DNA matches it firmly. For some rows the clone size is stated as once, few or many, or as a class when expanded; others skip it.

D: -; size: -; J: TRBJ2-7; V: TRBV15; CDR3: CATSRERASYEQCF; DNA: TGTGCCACCAGCAGAGAGCGGGCTTCCTACGAGCAGTGCTTC
D: TRBD2; size: -; J: TRBJ2-1; V: TRBV11-2; CDR3: CASSPRLAGGPRNNEQFF; DNA: TGTGCCAGCAGCCCCCGACTAGCGGGAGGGCCCCGGAACAATGAGCAGTTCTTC
D: -; size: once; J: TRBJ2-5; V: TRBV6-6; CDR3: CASSYVGQHQETQYF; DNA: TGTGCCAGCAGTTATGTCGGACAACACCAAGAGACCCAGTACTTC
D: TRBD2; size: -; J: TRBJ2-5; V: TRBV5-4; CDR3: CASSLAASGQETQYF; DNA: TGTGCCAGCAGCTTAGCGGCTAGCGGACAAGAGACCCAGTACTTC
D: TRBD2; size: -; J: TRBJ2-3; V: TRBV27; CDR3: CASRGLAGPTDTQYF; DNA: TGTGCCAGCAGGGGACTAGCGGGTCCTACAGATACGCAGTATTTT
D: TRBD2; size: many; J: TRBJ2-3; V: TRBV6-4; CDR3: CASSGTSGTDTQYF; DNA: TGTGCCAGCAGTGGGACTAGCGGGACAGATACGCAGTATTTT
D: -; size: many; J: TRBJ1-4; V: TRBV5-8; CDR3: CASSFETNEKLFF; DNA: TGTGCCAGCAGCTTTGAAACTAATGAAAAACTGTTTTTT
D: -; size: -; J: TRBJ2-7; V: TRBV7-2; CDR3: CASSPLAASYEPQF; DNA: TGTGCCAGCAGCCCCCTGGCAGCCAGCTACGAGCCGCAGTTC
D: TRBD1; size: -; J: TRBJ2-7; V: TRBV11-2; CDR3: CASSFGQGDQYEQYF; DNA: TGTGCCAGCAGCTTCGGACAGGGGGATCAGTACGAGCAGTACTTC
D: TRBD1; size: -; J: TRBJ2-2; V: TRBV24-1; CDR3: CATSRTGENTGELFF; DNA: TGTGCCACCAGCAGGACAGGGGAGAACACCGGGGAGCTGTTTTTT
D: TRBD2; size: many; J: TRBJ2-5; V: TRBV20-1; CDR3: CSARDLLGLAAQETQYF; DNA: TGCAGTGCTAGAGATCTACTGGGACTAGCGGCCCAAGAGACCCAGTACTTC
D: TRBD1; size: -; J: TRBJ1-1; V: TRBV25-1; CDR3: CASSPGTGLNTEAFF; DNA: TGTGCCAGCAGTCCCGGGACAGGCTTGAACACTGAAGCTTTCTTT
D: -; size: many; J: TRBJ2-1; V: TRBV7-3; CDR3: CASSLIRDFQEYLNEQFF; DNA: TGTGCCAGCAGCTTAATCCGGGACTTCCAAGAATACCTCAATGAGCAGTTCTTC
D: TRBD2; size: -; J: TRBJ2-3; V: TRBV7-9; CDR3: CASSVSSGRSTDTQYF; DNA: TGTGCCAGCAGCGTTTCGAGCGGGAGAAGCACAGATACGCAGTATTTT
D: -; size: -; J: TRBJ1-5; V: TRBV9; CDR3: CASSVGDYQPQHF; DNA: TGTGCCAGCAGCGTCGGGGACTATCAGCCCCAGCATTTT
D: -; size: -; J: TRBJ2-1; V: TRBV7-9; CDR3: CASSLPERRVEQFF; DNA: TGTGCCAGCAGCTTACCTGAGCGGCGGGTTGAGCAGTTCTTC
D: -; size: -; J: TRBJ1-5; V: TRBV2; CDR3: CASSEGAHF; DNA: TGTGCCAGCAGTGAAGGGGCACATTTT
D: -; size: -; J: TRBJ1-2; V: TRBV15; CDR3: CATSSSPRYGYTF; DNA: TGTGCCACCAGCTCCTCACCCCGGTATGGCTACACCTTC
D: TRBD2; size: -; J: TRBJ2-3; V: TRBV2; CDR3: CASSWTSGEDTQYF; DNA: TGTGCCAGCAGTTGGACTAGCGGGGAAGATACGCAGTATTTT
D: -; size: few; J: TRBJ2-2; V: TRBV29-1; CDR3: CSVEGGSGQSTGELFF; DNA: TGCAGCGTTGAAGGGGGATCAGGTCAGAGCACCGGGGAGCTGTTTTTT
D: -; size: many; J: TRBJ1-1; V: TRBV6-5; CDR3: CASSYSRNTEAFF; DNA: TGTGCCAGCAGTTACTCGAGGAACACTGAAGCTTTCTTT
D: TRBD1; size: -; J: TRBJ2-7; V: TRBV24-1; CDR3: CATEDRTNEQYF; DNA: TGTGCCACCGAGGACAGGACCAACGAGCAGTACTTC
D: TRBD2; size: -; J: TRBJ2-7; V: TRBV12-3/TRBV12-4; CDR3: CASSLYGRAYEQYF; DNA: TGTGCCAGCAGTTTATACGGGAGGGCCTACGAGCAGTACTTC
D: -; size: -; J: TRBJ1-5; V: TRBV10-3; CDR3: CAISESNHQPQHF; DNA: TGTGCCATCAGTGAGTCTAATCATCAGCCCCAGCATTTT
D: -; size: many; J: TRBJ2-1; V: TRBV29-1; CDR3: CSVEDVGNEQFF; DNA: TGCAGCGTTGAGGACGTCGGGAATGAGCAGTTCTTC
D: TRBD2; size: few; J: TRBJ2-1; V: TRBV20-1; CDR3: CSARAITSGTFQFF; DNA: TGCAGTGCTAGGGCTATTACTAGCGGGACCTTCCAGTTCTTC
D: -; size: -; J: TRBJ2-2; V: TRBV7-9; CDR3: CASSLMGAPNTGELFF; DNA: TGTGCCAGCAGCTTAATGGGGGCCCCGAACACCGGGGAGCTGTTTTTT
D: TRBD1; size: -; J: TRBJ1-3; V: TRBV27; CDR3: CASSSGQGFSGNTIYF; DNA: TGTGCCAGCAGTTCGGGACAGGGCTTCTCTGGAAACACCATATATTTT
D: TRBD2; size: -; J: TRBJ2-6; V: TRBV7-3; CDR3: CASPRLSGFSGANVLTF; DNA: TGTGCCAGCCCTAGGCTTAGCGGGTTCTCTGGGGCCAACGTCCTGACTTTC
D: TRBD1; size: -; J: TRBJ2-7; V: TRBV10-3; CDR3: CASSQGDGAYEQYF; DNA: TGTGCCAGCAGTCAGGGGGACGGGGCCTACGAGCAGTACTTC
D: TRBD1; size: few; J: TRBJ2-7; V: TRBV28; CDR3: CASRPTGGVEEQYF; DNA: TGTGCCAGCCGCCCCACAGGGGGAGTAGAAGAGCAGTACTTC
D: TRBD2; size: many; J: TRBJ2-2; V: TRBV11-2; CDR3: CASSLGKTSEGTGELFF; DNA: TGTGCCAGCAGCTTAGGGAAGACTAGCGAGGGCACCGGGGAGCTGTTTTTT
D: -; size: many; J: TRBJ1-1; V: TRBV7-8; CDR3: CASTRQALNTEAFF; DNA: TGTGCCAGCACCCGACAGGCCTTGAACACTGAAGCTTTCTTT
D: TRBD1; size: -; J: TRBJ1-1; V: TRBV7-9; CDR3: CASSWGQPDTEAFF; DNA: TGTGCCAGCAGCTGGGGACAGCCCGACACTGAAGCTTTCTTT
D: -; size: -; J: TRBJ1-6; V: TRBV10-3; CDR3: CAIAQGGSSYNSPLHF; DNA: TGTGCCATCGCACAGGGAGGAAGCTCCTATAATTCACCCCTCCACTTT
D: -; size: few; J: TRBJ2-6; V: TRBV19; CDR3: CASSAHSGSGANVLTF; DNA: TGTGCCAGTAGTGCACACTCAGGGTCTGGGGCCAACGTCCTGACTTTC
D: -; size: -; J: TRBJ2-7; V: TRBV7-2; CDR3: CASSLAKGTGDEQYF; DNA: TGTGCCAGCAGCCTAGCTAAGGGGACCGGGGACGAGCAGTACTTC